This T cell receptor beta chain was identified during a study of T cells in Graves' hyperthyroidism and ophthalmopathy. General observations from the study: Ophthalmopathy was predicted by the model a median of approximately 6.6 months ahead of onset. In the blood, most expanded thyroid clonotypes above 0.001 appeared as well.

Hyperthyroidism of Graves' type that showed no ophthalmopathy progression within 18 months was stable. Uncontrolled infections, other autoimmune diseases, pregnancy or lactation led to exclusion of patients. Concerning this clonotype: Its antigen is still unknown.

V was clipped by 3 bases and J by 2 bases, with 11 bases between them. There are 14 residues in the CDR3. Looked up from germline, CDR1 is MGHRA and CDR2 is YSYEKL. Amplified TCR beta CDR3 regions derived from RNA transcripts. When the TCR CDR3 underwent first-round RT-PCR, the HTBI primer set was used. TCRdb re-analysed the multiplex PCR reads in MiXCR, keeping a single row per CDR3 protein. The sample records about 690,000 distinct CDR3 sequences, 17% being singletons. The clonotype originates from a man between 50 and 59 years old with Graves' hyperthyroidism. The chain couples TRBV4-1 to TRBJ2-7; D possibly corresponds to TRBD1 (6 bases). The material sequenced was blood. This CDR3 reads CASSHGQIAYEQYF. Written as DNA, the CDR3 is TGCGCCAGCAGCCATGGACAGATTGCCTACGAGCAGTACTTC.